This is a list of T cell receptor beta chains from one sample in a study of vaccination effects on CD4 cells after COVID-19. Which antigens these TCRs recognize remains unknown. Repertoires were generated with immunoSEQ multiplex PCR, while TCRdb's copy carries only in-frame clones and drops some. This repertoire shows about 70,000 clones, over 60% found once; its top ten account for 5%. The specimen comprised CD4+ T cells from PBMCs cultured with HIV peptides, sampled before COVID-19 vaccination. These receptors all come from a human donor who had a prior SARS-CoV-2 infection. Each CDR3 is given with its conserved first and last residue. Fields, in order: D gene, V gene, J gene, clone size, CDR3 protein, CDR3 DNA. A D gene is named only where the DNA matches it firmly. Size is stated for part of the rows, as once, few or many counts, or as a class when the clone is expanded.

>-|TRBV5-4|TRBJ2-5|-
CASSLRWETQYF
TGTGCCAGCAGCTTGAGATGGGAGACCCAGTACTTC
>-|TRBV20-1|TRBJ1-2|once
CSASLPVNYGYTF
TGCAGTGCTAGTCTTCCAGTTAACTATGGCTACACCTTC
>-|TRBV3-1/TRBV3-2|TRBJ1-4|once
CASSQGPYGEKLFF
TGTGCCAGCAGCCAAGGTCCGTATGGAGAAAAACTGTTTTTT
>TRBD1|TRBV25-1|TRBJ2-2|once
CASSEPGQKPELFF
TGTGCCAGCAGTGAACCGGGACAGAAACCCGAGCTGTTTTTT
>-|TRBV30|TRBJ1-2|-
CAWSQNYGYTF
TGTGCCTGGAGTCAAAACTATGGCTACACCTTC
>-|TRBV4-3|TRBJ2-5|-
CASSQRGGTSLETQYF
TGCGCCAGCAGCCAAAGGGGAGGTACCTCGTTGGAGACCCAGTACTTC
>-|TRBV5-6|TRBJ2-5|-
CASSLRGGVYQETQYF
TGTGCCAGCAGCTTGAGAGGGGGGGTGTACCAAGAGACCCAGTACTTC
>TRBD2|TRBV9|TRBJ2-7|-
CASSVGLAGVYEQYF
TGTGCCAGCAGCGTAGGTTTAGCGGGGGTATACGAGCAGTACTTC
>-|TRBV10-3|TRBJ1-5|-
CAISDWDTNQPQHF
TGTGCCATCAGTGATTGGGACACAAATCAGCCCCAGCATTTT
>TRBD1|TRBV2|TRBJ1-1|-
CASQRGLNTEAFF
TGTGCCAGTCAAAGGGGGCTGAACACTGAAGCTTTCTTT
>-|TRBV2|TRBJ2-4|few
CASSEGGRGSGIQYF
TGTGCCAGCAGTGAAGGGGGACGGGGCTCAGGCATTCAGTACTTC
>TRBD1|TRBV20-1|TRBJ1-2|-
CSQGAVGGYTF
TGCAGTCAGGGGGCAGTGGGGGGCTACACCTTC
>-|TRBV28|TRBJ1-2|-
CASYDRNYGYTF
TGTGCCAGCTACGACAGGAACTATGGCTACACCTTC
>-|TRBV27|TRBJ2-5|-
CASSFRFQETQYF
TGTGCCAGCAGTTTCAGGTTTCAAGAGACCCAGTACTTC
>-|TRBV18|TRBJ2-1|-
CASSPGRHSYNEQFF
TGTGCCAGCTCACCGGGGAGGCATTCCTACAATGAGCAGTTCTTC
>TRBD2|TRBV7-3|TRBJ2-1|few
CASSLRLAGQNEQFF
TGTGCCAGCAGCTTAAGACTAGCGGGGCAAAATGAGCAGTTCTTC
>-|TRBV2|TRBJ1-5|-
CASSDDGTANQPQHF
TGTGCCAGCAGTGATGACGGGACGGCAAATCAGCCCCAGCATTTT
>-|TRBV5-1|TRBJ1-6|-
CASSLENNSPLHF
TGCGCCAGCAGCTTGGAGAATAATTCACCCCTCCACTTT
>TRBD1|TRBV2|TRBJ1-1|few
CASSELPGGNTEAFF
TGTGCCAGCAGTGAATTGCCAGGGGGGAACACTGAAGCTTTCTTT
>TRBD1|TRBV5-1|TRBJ2-5|-
CASSSTGGQETQYF
TGCGCCAGCAGCAGTACAGGGGGCCAAGAGACCCAGTACTTC
>TRBD1|TRBV29-1|TRBJ2-7|-
CSVTGDSRHYEQYF
TGCAGCGTGACAGGGGACTCGCGACACTACGAGCAGTACTTC
>-|TRBV2|TRBJ2-7|-
CASSERAFGEQYF
TGTGCCAGCAGTGAACGCGCTTTTGGCGAGCAGTACTTC
>TRBD1|TRBV10-3|TRBJ1-2|once
CAISGDRALADYGYTF
TGTGCCATCAGTGGGGACAGGGCCCTTGCAGACTATGGCTACACCTTC
>-|TRBV13|TRBJ1-2|-
CASAYPTRGNYGYTF
TGTGCCAGCGCTTACCCAACCAGGGGTAACTATGGCTACACCTTC
>-|TRBV7-9|TRBJ1-3|-
CASSLGGNTIYF
TGTGCCAGCAGCTTGGGCGGAAACACCATATATTTT
>TRBD2|TRBV3-1/TRBV3-2|TRBJ2-5|-
CASSLGLAGVQETQYF
TGTGCCAGCAGCCTGGGACTAGCGGGGGTCCAAGAGACCCAGTACTTC
>-|TRBV7-9|TRBJ1-1|once
CASSLGQQNTEAFF
TGTGCCAGCAGCTTAGGACAGCAGAACACTGAAGCTTTCTTT
>-|TRBV4-3|TRBJ1-5|-
CASSLSIVGNQPQHF
TGCGCCAGCAGCCTTTCGATTGTAGGCAATCAGCCCCAGCATTTT
>TRBD1|TRBV3-1/TRBV3-2|TRBJ1-6|few
CASSAHPQGGNSPLHF
TGTGCCAGCAGCGCTCACCCACAGGGGGGTAATTCACCCCTCCACTTT
>TRBD1|TRBV6-2/TRBV6-3|TRBJ1-2|-
CASSYAGTAINTF
TGTGCCAGCAGTTACGCCGGGACAGCGATAAACACCTTC
>TRBD2|TRBV7-6|TRBJ2-1|-
CASREQSGGVNEQFF
TGTGCCAGCAGGGAACAATCGGGGGGGGTCAATGAGCAGTTCTTC
>TRBD2|TRBV7-3|TRBJ2-3|-
CASGRAGGKDTQYF
TGTGCCAGCGGGCGGGCGGGAGGTAAAGATACGCAGTATTTT
>TRBD1|TRBV18|TRBJ2-1|-
CASSQQGQGYNEQFF
TGTGCCAGCTCACAACAAGGACAGGGATACAATGAGCAGTTCTTC
>TRBD2|TRBV5-1|TRBJ2-1|-
CASSFASGTYNEQFF
TGCGCCAGCAGCTTCGCTAGCGGGACCTACAATGAGCAGTTCTTC
>TRBD1|TRBV29-1|TRBJ2-7|-
CSGTGGSYEQYF
TGCAGCGGGACAGGGGGATCCTACGAGCAGTACTTC
>-|TRBV6-5|TRBJ2-5|-
CASRVDSQETQYF
TGTGCCAGCAGAGTCGACAGCCAAGAGACCCAGTACTTC
>-|TRBV7-3|TRBJ1-1|few
CASSLSWNTEAFF
TGTGCCAGCAGCTTATCATGGAACACTGAAGCTTTCTTT
>-|TRBV3-1/TRBV3-2|TRBJ1-2|-
CASSQDVRGDYGYTF
TGTGCCAGCAGCCAAGATGTCAGGGGCGACTATGGCTACACCTTC
>TRBD1|TRBV5-6|TRBJ2-7|few
CASSPSGQGRMGQYF
TGTGCCAGCAGCCCCAGCGGACAGGGCCGGATGGGGCAGTACTTC
>-|TRBV5-1|TRBJ2-2|-
CASSLAVENTGELFF
TGCGCCAGCAGCTTGGCCGTCGAGAACACCGGGGAGCTGTTTTTT